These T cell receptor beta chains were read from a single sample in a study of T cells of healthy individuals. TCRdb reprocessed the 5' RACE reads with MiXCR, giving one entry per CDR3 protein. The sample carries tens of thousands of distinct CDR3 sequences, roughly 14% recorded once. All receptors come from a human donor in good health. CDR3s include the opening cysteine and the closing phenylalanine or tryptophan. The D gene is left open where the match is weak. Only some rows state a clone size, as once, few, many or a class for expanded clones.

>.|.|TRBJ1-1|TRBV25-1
CASSESGRGRNTEAFF
TGTGCCAGCAGTGAATCCGGAAGGGGCCGGAACACTGAAGCTTTCTTT
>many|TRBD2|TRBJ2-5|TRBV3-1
CASSKGLAGPQETQYF
TGTGCCAGCAGCAAGGGACTAGCGGGGCCTCAGGAGACCCAGTACTTC
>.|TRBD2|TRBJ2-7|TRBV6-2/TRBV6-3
CASSYSGLAGAYEQYF
TGTGCCAGCAGTTACTCCGGACTAGCGGGAGCCTACGAGCAGTACTTC
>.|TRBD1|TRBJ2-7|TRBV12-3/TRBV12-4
CASSPQGSSYEQYF
TGTGCCAGCAGTCCACAGGGGAGCTCCTACGAGCAGTACTTC
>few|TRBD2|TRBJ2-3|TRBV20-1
CSARDLLAGTDTQYF
TGCAGTGCTAGAGATCTACTAGCGGGGACAGATACGCAGTATTTT
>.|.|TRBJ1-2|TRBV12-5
CASGTRENYGYTF
TGTGCTAGTGGTACCAGGGAGAACTATGGCTACACCTTC
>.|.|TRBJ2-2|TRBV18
CASSGNTGELFF
TGTGCCAGCTCAGGCAACACCGGGGAGCTGTTTTTT
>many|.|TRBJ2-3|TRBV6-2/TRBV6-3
CASNLRPPARTDTQYF
TGTGCCAGCAATCTTAGGCCGCCGGCCCGCACAGATACGCAGTATTTT
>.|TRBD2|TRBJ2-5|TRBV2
CASSRGSGGLYQETQYF
TGTGCCAGCAGTCGGGGGAGCGGGGGCCTGTACCAAGAGACCCAGTACTTC
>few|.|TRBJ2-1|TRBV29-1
CSVYPGPYNEQFF
TGCAGCGTGTACCCGGGACCATACAATGAGCAGTTCTTC
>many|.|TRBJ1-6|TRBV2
CASSAENSPLHF
TGTGCCAGCAGTGCCGAGAATTCACCCCTCCACTTT
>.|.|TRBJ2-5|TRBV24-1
CATSDSRETQYF
TGTGCCACCAGTGATTCCCGGGAGACCCAGTACTTC
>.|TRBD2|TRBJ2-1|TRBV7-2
CASDVAGGTYNEQFF
TGTGCCAGTGACGTAGCGGGGGGGACATACAATGAGCAGTTCTTC
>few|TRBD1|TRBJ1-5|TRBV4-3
CASSSAFTGGRQPQHF
TGCGCCAGCAGCAGCGCCTTTACAGGGGGCCGGCAGCCCCAGCATTTT
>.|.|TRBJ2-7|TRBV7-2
CASSPGPRTEQYF
TGTGCCAGCAGCCCGGGGCCCAGGACCGAGCAGTACTTC
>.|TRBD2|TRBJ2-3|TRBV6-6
CASSYLTAGEWKKDTQYF
TGTGCCAGCAGTTACTTAACAGCGGGGGAGTGGAAGAAAGATACGCAGTATTTT